This is a list of T cell receptor beta chains from one sample in a study of patients and donors after allogeneic stem cell transplantation. TCRdb redid the calling of the RT-PCR reads with MiXCR, one entry per CDR3 protein. The sample shows roughly 960,000 distinct CDR3 sequences, about a sixth of them seen only once. The sample was blood, either unsorted or a sorted T cell fraction (not recorded which). All receptors come from a human donor who was either an allogeneic HSCT recipient or a stem cell or donor lymphocyte infusion donor (not recorded which). It is not recorded whose cells these are; they may come from a transplant donor. Each CDR3 is given with its conserved first and last residue. Fields, in order: V gene, clone size, J gene, D gene, CDR3 DNA, CDR3 protein. The D gene is left open where the match is weak. A clone size is listed for some rows: how often the clone was seen (once, few, many), or a class if it is expanded.

TRBV30	-	TRBJ2-2	-	TGTGCCTGGAGTATAGGGGGCACCGGGGAGCTGTTTTTT	CAWSIGGTGELFF
TRBV20-1	many	TRBJ2-1	-	TGCAGTGCTGATCCGACCCGTGAGCAGTTCTTC	CSADPTREQFF
TRBV7-2	few	TRBJ2-7	TRBD1	TGTGCCAGCAGCTCGGGACAGGGGGTATGGAAGGCGCGCGAGCAGTACTTC	CASSSGQGVWKAREQYF
TRBV6-9	few	TRBJ1-5	TRBD1	TGTGCCAGCACCAAGGACAGGAATCAGCCCCAGCATTTT	CASTKDRNQPQHF
TRBV7-9	-	TRBJ1-5	-	TGTGCCAGCAGCTTAGGGTTTGGGGTCGGACAGCCCCAGCATTTT	CASSLGFGVGQPQHF
TRBV18	-	TRBJ2-1	TRBD2	TGTGCCAGCTCACCACCCAGCGGGGGGGAAGGTGAGCAGTTCTTC	CASSPPSGGEGEQFF
TRBV2	once	TRBJ2-1	-	TGTGCCAGCAGAGGGGACGCCAACAATGAGCAGTTCTTC	CASRGDANNEQFF
TRBV12-3/TRBV12-4	few	TRBJ2-1	-	TGTGCCAGCAGTCCCCCCCCTTTCGGTGAGCAGTTCTTC	CASSPPPFGEQFF
TRBV6-1	-	TRBJ2-1	TRBD2	TGTGCCAGCAGTCACGGACTAGCGGGCACTACCTACAATGAGCAGTTCTTC	CASSHGLAGTTYNEQFF
TRBV9	few	TRBJ2-2	-	TGTGCCAGCAGCGTAATCGAGGCGGGGGAGCTGTTTTTT	CASSVIEAGELFF
TRBV5-5	-	TRBJ2-7	-	TGTGCCAGCAGAGATACAGGTCGCGGCTACGAGCAGTACTTC	CASRDTGRGYEQYF
TRBV4-3	-	TRBJ1-2	TRBD1	TGCGCCAGCAGCCTCTCGACAGGGACCAACTATGGCTACACCTTC	CASSLSTGTNYGYTF
TRBV7-7	-	TRBJ2-3	-	TGTGCCAGCAGCAGGGTGTACACAGATACGCAGTATTTT	CASSRVYTDTQYF
TRBV20-1	-	TRBJ2-7	-	TGCAGTGCTGCCCCAGGGATACCCTACGAGCAGTACTTC	CSAAPGIPYEQYF
TRBV12-3/TRBV12-4	-	TRBJ1-5	-	TGTGCCAGCACCCCCTCGAGGGATCAGCCCCAGCATTTT	CASTPSRDQPQHF
TRBV12-3/TRBV12-4	few	TRBJ1-5	-	TGTGCCAGCAGGGACGAAAATCAGCCCCAGCATTTT	CASRDENQPQHF
TRBV27	few	TRBJ2-3	TRBD1	TGTGCCAGCAGTCGGGGATGGGCTAGATCCACAGGGGCAGATACGCAGTATTTT	CASSRGWARSTGADTQYF
TRBV20-1	-	TRBJ2-5	-	TGCAGTGCCCCCGGGACGAAGGTCGAGACCCAGTACTTC	CSAPGTKVETQYF
TRBV5-1	few	TRBJ2-7	TRBD2	TGCGCCAGCTCTCGACAGCGGGGGCTCCGGGACGAGCAGTACTTC	CASSRQRGLRDEQYF
TRBV19	few	TRBJ2-3	-	TGTGCCAGTAACCCGAGGCCGGTAACAGATACGCAGTATTTT	CASNPRPVTDTQYF
TRBV6-5	-	TRBJ1-5	-	TGTGCCAGCAGTTACGAGGGATCCTTAAGCAATCAGCCCCAGCATTTT	CASSYEGSLSNQPQHF
TRBV25-1	-	TRBJ1-1	-	TGTGCCAGCAGGTTGTATGGGGGTAACACTGAAGCTTTCTTT	CASRLYGGNTEAFF
TRBV7-2	-	TRBJ2-7	TRBD1	TGTGCCAGCAGCTCCGCCTTTGGGACAGGAGACGAGCAGTACTTC	CASSSAFGTGDEQYF
TRBV20-1	few	TRBJ2-1	-	TGCAGTGCTAGTGACGGGTCTGCTAGGAATGAGCAGTTCTTC	CSASDGSARNEQFF
TRBV6-2/TRBV6-3	-	TRBJ2-1	-	TGTGCCAGCAGTTACTCGAGTGACCCCCGCTCCTACAATGAGCAGTTCTTC	CASSYSSDPRSYNEQFF
TRBV30	-	TRBJ2-5	-	TGTGCCTGGAGCCCCGAAGCTACCCAGTACTTC	CAWSPEATQYF
TRBV7-9	few	TRBJ2-3	-	TGTGCCAGCAAAGTGGGTCTACAGGGCAGCACAGATACGCAGTATTTT	CASKVGLQGSTDTQYF
TRBV5-6	-	TRBJ2-1	-	TGTGCCAGCAGCGGAGGACAGATCAATGAGCAGTTCTTC	CASSGGQINEQFF
TRBV10-3	few	TRBJ1-1	TRBD1	TGTGCCATCACGCCGACAGGGGGCAATACTGAAGCTTTCTTT	CAITPTGGNTEAFF